Below are 17 T cell receptor beta chains sequenced from a single sample in a study of control samples from healthy donors and cancer patients. Some clones are missing from TCRdb's copy, which holds only in-frame ones; the method was immunoSEQ multiplex PCR. The table has some 150,000 clones, approximately 94% seen once. The sequenced material came from PBMCs. The receptors derive from a man in his sixties with colorectal cancer.

This clone was recorded a few times. The CDR3: CASSASSYNEQFF. The CDR3 coding sequence is TGTGCCAGCAGTGCGAGCTCCTACAATGAGCAGTTCTTC. The chain uses TRBV13 and TRBJ2-1; no clear D gene. The CDR3 has 13 residues. V shed 6 bases and J shed 0 bases, with 6 bases lying between them. Germline V gene data show CDR1 as PRHDT and CDR2 as FYEKMQ (reference sequence).

The chain couples TRBV6-6 to TRBJ1-5, with D tentatively TRBD1 (5 bases). V lost 2 bases, J lost 1 base, and 9 bases lay in between. CDR1 and CDR2 (germline): MNHNY, SVGAGI (reference sequence). The length of the CDR3 is 15 residues. The CDR3 sequence is CASSYTGESNQPQHF. DNA of the CDR3: TGTGCCAGCAGTTACACGGGGGAGAGCAATCAGCCCCAGCATTTT.

V is TRBV6-5 and J is TRBJ2-3; TRBD1 matches at 10 bases. V shed 6 bases and J 1 base; nucleotides not matched to a gene: 4. The CDR3 has 15 residues. CDR1 is MNHEY and CDR2 is SVGAGI in the germline V gene. CDR3 amino acids: CASRTGTGGTDTQYF. The CDR3 bases are TGTGCCAGCAGGACCGGGACAGGGGGCACAGATACGCAGTATTTT.

The chain links TRBV7-2 to TRBJ1-2; 8 positions agree with TRBD1. This CDR3 is built from 15 residues. Germline V lookup: CDR1 SGHTA, CDR2 FQGNSA. V was clipped by 1 base and J by 6 bases; unmatched bases: 7. The chain's CDR3 is CASSLVPGQANGYTF. For the CDR3, the DNA is TGTGCCAGCAGCTTAGTTCCGGGACAGGCTAATGGCTACACCTTC.

The chain couples TRBV2 to TRBJ1-1, with TRBD1 identical over 7 bases. The length of the CDR3 is 14 residues. Trimming cost V 5 bases and J 0 bases; bases outside gene matches: 3. Germline CDR1 SNHLY, CDR2 FYNNEI. The CDR3 nucleotides read TGTGCCAGCAGTAGACAGGGCCTGAACACTGAAGCTTTCTTT. As protein: CASSRQGLNTEAFF. The variable domain in full, with the rest retrieved from reference TRBV2 and TRBJ1-1, is EPEVTQTPSHQVTQMGQEVILRCVPISNHLYFYWYRQILGQKVEFLVSFYNNEISEKSEIFDDQFSVERPDGSNFTLKIRSTKLEDSAMYFCASSRQGLNTEAFFGQGTRLTVV.

The genes are TRBV5-6 and TRBJ2-3; a possible D gene is TRBD2 (6 bases). The CDR3 runs 16 residues. Per germline, CDR1 SGHDT and CDR2 YYEEEE. With 4 bases removed from V and 5 bases from J, the gap between germline ends came to 20 bases. The CDR3 region is CASSGIGAGPGDTQYF. DNA for the CDR3: TGTGCCAGCAGCGGCATTGGGGCGGGGCCGGGAGATACGCAGTATTTT.

This chain connects TRBV18 to TRBJ1-4; 9 bases line up with TRBD1. The CDR3 is 17 amino acids. CDR1 is KGHSH and CDR2 is LQKENI in the germline V gene. Trimming took 2 bases from V and 7 from J; bases not matched to a gene: 11. Here the CDR3 reads CASSPTRPGQGTEKLFF. The CDR3 DNA reads TGTGCCAGCTCACCAACCCGACCGGGACAGGGAACTGAAAAACTGTTTTTT.

This sequence joins TRBV5-4 and TRBJ1-1; D gene ambiguous. The CDR3 totals 15 residues. Between the trimmed V and J ends, which lost 0 bases and 0 bases, there was a span of 9 bases. Germline V gene sequence: CDR1 SGHNT, CDR2 YYREEE (reference sequence). The CDR3 coding sequence is TGTGCCAGCAGCTTGGGTGGATCGGTGAACACTGAAGCTTTCTTT. Amino acid sequence: CASSLGGSVNTEAFF.

CDR3 sequence: CASSRKTGAMTEAFF. CDR3 bases: TGTGCCAGCAGCCGGAAAACAGGGGCGATGACTGAAGCTTTCTTT. The chain couples TRBV5-4 to TRBJ1-1; 7 bases agree with TRBD1. CDR1 is SGHNT, CDR2 YYREEE, per germline (reference sequence). V trimming: 4 bases; J trimming: 5 bases; junction bases outside the gene matches: 11. The CDR3 is 15 residues long.

The chain employs TRBV18 and TRBJ2-4; 9 nucleotides align to TRBD1. The CDR3 runs to 17 residues. Germline-derived CDR1 and CDR2 are KGHSH and LQKENI. The V gene end was trimmed by 3 bases and the J gene end by 3 bases; junction bases not matched to a gene: 9. This CDR3 is CASSPQQQGAVKNIQYF. The CDR3 DNA reads TGTGCCAGCTCACCGCAACAACAGGGGGCCGTCAAAAACATTCAGTACTTC.

This chain links TRBV30 with TRBJ1-1; D gene uncertain. The CDR3 covers 13 residues. Germline V gene data show CDR1 as GTSNPN and CDR2 as SVGIG (reference sequence). V dropped 4 bases and J dropped 1 base, with 10 bases sitting between them. The CDR3 region has the DNA TGTGCCTGGAATACGGACGGGAACACTGAAGCTTTCTTT. Its translation is CAWNTDGNTEAFF.

The V call is TRBV18, the J call TRBJ2-5; possibly TRBD2 for D (5 bases). Germline V CDR1 and CDR2: KGHSH, LQKENI. V was trimmed by 5 bases and J by 2 bases, leaving 9 bases between them. The CDR3 is 13 amino acids. The CDR3 bases are TGTGCCAGCTCATTCGGGGTTCAAGAGACCCAGTACTTC. Translation: CASSFGVQETQYF.

The V and J genes are TRBV24-1 and TRBJ2-5, with D possibly matching TRBD1 (6 bases). Between the trimmed V and J ends, which lost 5 bases and 3 bases, there was a span of 24 bases. The length of the CDR3 is 18 residues. Per the germline V gene, CDR1 is KGHDR and CDR2 is SFDVKD. For the CDR3, the DNA is TGTGCCACCAGTGGTCCATTACCCACAGGGAAGGAAAAAGAGACCCAGTACTTC. Encoded protein: CATSGPLPTGKEKETQYF.

The chain links TRBV7-9 to TRBJ1-2; D might be TRBD1 (6 bases). V lost 10 bases and J lost 3, with 12 bases in between. CDR1 is SEHNR and CDR2 is FQNEAQ in the germline V gene (reference sequence). The CDR3 covers 12 residues. CDR3 in amino acids: CANEGVYYGYTF. In DNA form, the CDR3 reads TGTGCCAACGAGGGGGTCTACTATGGCTACACCTTC. Looking up the rest from reference TRBV7-9 and TRBJ1-2 gives the full variable domain: DTGVSQNPRHKITKRGQNVTFRCDPISEHNRLYWYRQTLGQGPEFLTYFQNEAQLEKSRLLSDRFSAERPKGSFSTLEIQRTEQGDSAMYLCANEGVYYGYTFGSGTRLTVV.

Only one count was recorded for this clone. The chain links TRBV9 to TRBJ2-5; tentatively, D is TRBD2 (6 bases). The CDR3 extends over 16 amino acids. V lost 0 bases, J lost 2 bases, and 14 bases lay in between. From germline, CDR1 is SGDLS and CDR2 YYNGEE. The CDR3 nucleotides read TGTGCCAGCAGCGTAGCTCCATCGGCGGGACAAGAGACCCAGTACTTC. It codes for CASSVAPSAGQETQYF.

This rearrangement joins TRBV5-1 to TRBJ1-2, with 8 bases lining up with TRBD1. The CDR3 extends over 15 amino acids. With V trimmed by 0 bases and J by 5 bases, 6 bases remained unmatched. Germline lookup yields CDR1 SGHRS and CDR2 YFSETQ. CDR3 in amino acids: CASSLVDRVGYGYTF. The CDR3 coding sequence is TGCGCCAGCAGCTTGGTGGACAGGGTAGGATATGGCTACACCTTC.

The CDR3 region is CASSLGGTPSYNEQFF. The CDR3 DNA sequence: TGTGCCAGCAGCTTAGGTGGGACTCCGTCCTACAATGAGCAGTTCTTC. The chain carries TRBV7-9 and TRBJ2-1; D perhaps matches TRBD2 (6 bases). CDR3 length: 16 amino acids. CDR1 and CDR2 from the germline V gene are SEHNR and FQNEAQ (reference sequence). V lost 1 base and J lost 1, with 11 bases in between.